This T cell receptor beta chain was captured by sequencing in a study of blood T cell repertoires in COVID-19 (dated by TCRdb to about 2020). As for the study more broadly: Samples from collaborators originated in the United States, Italy and Spain and spanned both the acute and convalescent phases of COVID-19. Deeply sampled blood TCRbeta repertoires from subjects exposed to, actively infected with, or recovered from COVID-19 were included in the dataset. A de-identified subject ID, COVID-19 status, age in years and sex were almost always included in the sample metadata. Samples came from the ongoing ImmuneRACE study (first 160 participants) plus 1,254 subjects from 6 global collaborators. The prospective study material was composed of cDNA or gDNA derived from T cells, B-cell-depleted T cells, or PBMCs. A freely available public database, intended as a resource for researchers studying the immune response to SARS-CoV-2, is where the repertoires were released. Where available, HLA class I and class II types were obtained from metadata supplied by the sample provider rather than from assay-based typing. The paper's findings and limits, for the study overall: How much clinical and demographic metadata was included differed by source and by participant, and the metadata was provided uncurated.

Details on this clone: The antigen it binds to is not known. No per-base quality is available; no much larger clone lies one base away.

CDR1 and CDR2, looked up from the germline V gene, are MGHRA and YSYEKL. At the junction V is shortened by 1 base and J by 0 bases, with 12 bases in between. CDR3 length: 16 amino acids, cysteine to phenylalanine. Solely the CDR3 DNA is kept, with 48 bases framed from the first base. Each collaborating institution followed its own protocols to collect whole blood in K2EDTA tubes. For TCRbeta analysis, collaborators shipped samples as frozen whole blood, isolated PBMCs, or DNA extracted from either of those sample types. The immunoSEQ Assay, a bias-controlled multiplex PCR, was used to amplify TCRbeta CDR3 regions from genomic DNA. From the authors' description of their analysis: Within the assay, amplification of reference gene primers was used to estimate how many nucleated cells each sample contained. To quantify the absolute abundance of each unique TCRbeta CDR3 rearrangement, sequence reads were collapsed and filtered. For each sample, productive Simpson clonality was calculated as the square root of Simpson's diversity index over productive rearrangements. TCRdb's version of the immuneACCESS table is confined to in-frame rearrangements and falls short of the full clone set. An unresolved V gene accounts for under half of the shortfall where checked; the remainder is of unknown origin. The V and J calls and clone size are taken from that table; D and trimming were inferred from the DNA. The sample table lists tens of thousands of clones, about 91% of them with a count of one. The top ten hold about 3.1% of the sample.

Sequenced sample: peripheral blood. The sequence is built from TRBV4-1 and TRBJ1-2, with a tentative D gene TRBD1 over 5 matching bases. The sequence derives from a man aged 45-65 years with acute or convalescent COVID-19. This receptor carries the CDR3 CASSQAGQGANYGYTF. The DNA is TGCGCCAGCAGCCAAGCGGGCCAGGGCGCTAACTATGGCTACACCTTC.